These 27 T cell receptor beta chains were sequenced from one sample in a study of cytomegalovirus exposure and HLA in healthy donors. Primers included in the PCR were 60 Vbeta and 13 Jbeta primers. Sequencing used immunoSEQ multiplex PCR; TCRdb keeps in-frame clones, though not all of them. The table lists 100,000 to 150,000 clones, over 75% of them singletons, with over 4.5% in the top ten. Sequenced: PBMCs. Source of these receptors: a woman between 40 and 55 years old in good health and CMV-seropositive.

V and J are TRBV15 and TRBJ1-2; no reliable D call. Germline V CDR1 and CDR2: LNHNV, YYDKDF (reference sequence). The CDR3 extends over 17 amino acids. The ends were cut back, 0 bases at V and 7 bases at J, with 21 bases in the middle. CDR3 region: CATSRDPSAAIGLGYTF. The CDR3 DNA reads TGTGCCACCAGCAGAGATCCCTCGGCGGCAATCGGTCTTGGCTACACCTTC.

A word on this clone: At the DNA level, this CDR3 is encoded by other sequences in the same sample as well. The V gene is TRBV19, the J gene TRBJ1-5; D is undetermined. V was pared by 2 bases and J by 0 bases, with 8 bases between. The CDR3 loop spans 15 amino acids. CDR1 and CDR2 (germline): LNHDA, SQIVND (reference sequence). CDR3 nucleotide sequence: TGTGCCAGTAGTATAACCGAGTATAGCAATCAGCCCCAGCATTTT. This codes for CASSITEYSNQPQHF.

V usage is TRBV9 and J usage is TRBJ1-1; perhaps TRBD1 as D (6 bases). V was cut by 4 bases and J by 2 bases, with 12 bases left in between. The CDR3 spans 14 residues. Per germline, CDR1 SGDLS and CDR2 YYNGEE. CDR3 DNA sequence: TGTGCCAGCAGCTCCTCAGGGGTTAACACTGAAGCTTTCTTT. Its protein product is CASSSSGVNTEAFF.

The chain recombines TRBV6-4 with TRBJ1-1; a possible D gene is TRBD1 (5 bases). Per germline, CDR1 MRHNA and CDR2 SNTAGT. CDR3 size: 13 residues. The V end lost 0 bases, the J end lost 13 bases, and 15 bases lay between the germline ends. The CDR3 sequence: CASSDSGGRKLFF. DNA of the CDR3: TGTGCCAGCAGTGACTCGGGGGGTAGGAAGCTTTTCTTT.

This clone appeared a few times. The chain joins TRBV6-1 to TRBJ1-6; the D gene is possibly TRBD1 (6 bases). The CDR3 is made up of 15 amino acids. The V end was cut by 2 bases, the J end by 3 bases, with 8 bases between. CDR1 MNHNS and CDR2 SASEGT come from the germline V gene. This chain's CDR3 is CASSETTGYNSPLHF. The CDR3 DNA follows: TGTGCCAGCAGTGAAACGACAGGCTATAATTCACCCCTCCACTTT.

This chain joins TRBV4-2 and TRBJ2-3; D call uncertain. The CDR3 loop spans 13 amino acids. V lost 1 base and J lost 5, with 7 bases in between. From germline, CDR1 is LGHNA and CDR2 YNFKEQ. The CDR3 loop is CASSQVEVDTQYF. The CDR3 nucleotides are TGTGCCAGCAGCCAAGTCGAGGTAGATACGCAGTATTTT.

Only a few counts were recorded for this clone. The V call is TRBV9, the J call TRBJ2-6, with a weak D call TRBD2 (6 bases). Germline V gene sequence: CDR1 SGDLS, CDR2 YYNGEE. Trimming removed 0 bases from V and 2 bases from J, with 12 bases in between. The CDR3 totals 17 residues. CDR3 sequence: CASSVESSAPGANVLTF. The CDR3 DNA reads TGTGCCAGCAGCGTAGAGTCTAGCGCCCCTGGGGCCAACGTCCTGACTTTC. Together with reference TRBV9 and TRBJ2-6, the CDR3 gives the full variable domain: DSGVTQTPKHLITATGQRVTLRCSPRSGDLSVYWYQQSLDQGLQFLIQYYNGEERAKGNILERFSAQQFPDLHSELNLSSLELGDSALYFCASSVESSAPGANVLTFGAGSRLTVL.

The chain carries TRBV6-7 and TRBJ1-5, with D maybe TRBD1 (5 bases). TRBV6-7 is an ORF; its function is uncertain. The CDR3 has 15 amino acids. The ends were cut back, 0 bases at V and 7 bases at J, with 13 bases in the middle. The CDR3 here is CASSYSGGEEQPQHF. The CDR3 DNA follows: TGTGCCAGCAGTTACTCGGGGGGGGAAGAGCAGCCCCAGCATTTT.

The V gene is TRBV9, the J gene TRBJ2-7; the D gene is possibly TRBD2 (6 bases). The germline V gene has CDR1 SGDLS and CDR2 YYNGEE. This CDR3 region has 15 residues. V was trimmed by 0 bases and J by 7 bases, leaving 17 bases between them. This CDR3 reads CASSVGLDPTWEQYF. CDR3 coding DNA: TGTGCCAGCAGCGTAGGACTAGACCCTACGTGGGAGCAGTACTTC. Looking up the rest from reference TRBV9 and TRBJ2-7 gives the full variable domain: DSGVTQTPKHLITATGQRVTLRCSPRSGDLSVYWYQQSLDQGLQFLIQYYNGEERAKGNILERFSAQQFPDLHSELNLSSLELGDSALYFCASSVGLDPTWEQYFGPGTRLTVT.

V gene TRBV27 combines with J gene TRBJ2-2; maybe TRBD1 (8 bases). Trimming removed 5 bases at V and 3 bases at J, with 28 bases between. This CDR3 contains 20 residues. Germline V CDR1 and CDR2: MNHEY, SMNVEV (reference sequence). The CDR3 reads CASSHLWTGRGGGHTGELFF. CDR3 in DNA: TGTGCCAGCAGTCATCTATGGACAGGGAGGGGGGGTGGCCACACCGGGGAGCTGTTTTTT.

This clone was recorded a few times. This chain uses TRBV7-6 with TRBJ2-5; 9 bases are a match to TRBD2. The J call may not be correct, given that the DNA end is closer to TRBJ2-7. This CDR3 has 13 amino acids. Germline V gene lookup returns CDR1 SGHVS and CDR2 FNYEAQ. In nucleotides, the CDR3 is TGTGCCAGCAGCTCACTAGCGGGCTACGAGCAGTACTTC. Translating it yields CASSSLAGYEQYF.

This chain connects TRBV9 to TRBJ2-2, with 8 bases aligning to TRBD2. CDR1 is SGDLS, CDR2 YYNGEE, per germline. This CDR3 region has 15 residues. Trimming cost V 4 bases and J 2 bases; bases outside gene matches: 4. As DNA, the CDR3 is TGTGCCAGCAGCCGGACTAGCTCTAACACCGGGGAGCTGTTTTTT. As protein: CASSRTSSNTGELFF. Filled out from reference TRBV9 and TRBJ2-2, the complete variable domain reads DSGVTQTPKHLITATGQRVTLRCSPRSGDLSVYWYQQSLDQGLQFLIQYYNGEERAKGNILERFSAQQFPDLHSELNLSSLELGDSALYFCASSRTSSNTGELFFGEGSRLTVL.

The chain has TRBV5-1 and TRBJ2-7; D might be TRBD2 (5 bases). The CDR3 is 14 amino acids. Germline V gene sequence: CDR1 SGHRS, CDR2 YFSETQ. Trimming pared 7 bases from V and 0 bases from J, leaving 14 bases between. CDR3 loop: CASATERASYEQYF. The DNA for the CDR3 is TGCGCCAGCGCCACCGAGAGGGCCTCCTACGAGCAGTACTTC.

This CDR3 reads CASNIPSGSINEQFF. CDR3 in DNA: TGTGCCAGCAATATTCCTAGCGGGAGTATCAATGAGCAGTTCTTC. V is TRBV2 and J is TRBJ2-1; 10 bases are shared with TRBD2. Germline V lookup: CDR1 SNHLY, CDR2 FYNNEI. V shed 7 bases and J 6 bases; nucleotides not matched to a gene: 9. The CDR3 has 15 residues.

This chain links TRBV28 with TRBJ1-1; tentative D call: TRBD1 (5 bases). V was clipped by 5 bases and J by 11 bases, with 15 bases between them. The CDR3 sequence is 12 residues long. CDR1 is MDHEN, CDR2 SYDVKM, per germline. The chain's CDR3 is CASSIMRGEAFF. CDR3 nucleotides: TGTGCCAGCAGTATTATGCGGGGGGAGGCTTTCTTT. The variable domain in full, with the rest retrieved from reference TRBV28 and TRBJ1-1, is DVKVTQSSRYLVKRTGEKVFLECVQDMDHENMFWYRQDPGLGLRLIYFSYDVKMKEKGDIPEGYSVSREKKERFSLILESASTNQTSMYLCASSIMRGEAFFGQGTRLTVV.

This clone was observed once. The chain recombines TRBV28 with TRBJ2-4; 8 bases are a match to TRBD2. Germline trimming cut 9 bases from V and 8 bases from J; bases unmatched to any gene: 9. Germline-derived CDR1 and CDR2 are MDHEN and SYDVKM. This CDR3 comprises 13 residues. As DNA, the CDR3 is TGTGCCAGTACGAGCGGGAGTGGGGACATTCAGTACTTC. It is translated as CASTSGSGDIQYF.

V gene TRBV29-1 combines with J gene TRBJ1-1; 8 bases map to TRBD1. Germline V gene sequence: CDR1 SQVTM, CDR2 ANQGSEA. J gave up 11 bases and V 0 bases, and 8 bases lay outside the gene matches. The CDR3 sequence is 13 residues long. The CDR3 nucleotides are TGCAGCGTTGAAGACCCGGACAGGGAATCGGCTTTCTTT. Its translation: CSVEDPDRESAFF.

The rearrangement links TRBV27 to TRBJ2-7, with 9 bases fitting TRBD1. Germline CDR1 reads MNHEY; CDR2 reads SMNVEV (reference sequence). Germline trimming cut 3 bases from V and 5 bases from J; bases unmatched to any gene: 8. The CDR3 loop spans 15 amino acids. CDR3 sequence (DNA): TGTGCCAGCAGTTTCCGGGACAGGGATTGGGACGAGCAGTACTTC. Translating gives CASSFRDRDWDEQYF.

The rearrangement links TRBV4-2 to TRBJ1-3, with 8 positions matching TRBD1. The germline gives CDR1 LGHNA, CDR2 YNFKEQ. V trimming: 4 bases; J trimming: 0 bases; junction bases outside the gene matches: 14. The CDR3 spans 19 residues. DNA for the CDR3: TGTGCCAGCAGCCCGATCCGCGGACAGGGAGCCGCCTCTGGAAACACCATATATTTT. It yields the protein CASSPIRGQGAASGNTIYF.

The chain is built from TRBV19 and TRBJ2-7; 8 positions agree with TRBD2. Germline V gene data show CDR1 as LNHDA and CDR2 as SQIVND (reference sequence). V shed 0 bases and J 4 bases; nucleotides not matched to a gene: 5. The CDR3 has 15 residues. The CDR3 DNA reads TGTGCCAGTAGTATAGATGCGGGGGGCGCATACGAGCAGTACTTC. It codes for CASSIDAGGAYEQYF.

This chain links TRBV7-2 with TRBJ2-1, with D possibly being TRBD2 (5 bases). CDR3 length: 17 amino acids. Deletions cut 1 base from V and 0 bases from J, with 13 bases between. Germline V gene data show CDR1 as SGHTA and CDR2 as FQGNSA. The CDR3 DNA reads TGTGCCAGCAGCTTAGGGTCTGGCGGGTTCTCCTACAATGAGCAGTTCTTC. It is translated as CASSLGSGGFSYNEQFF.

The V gene is TRBV7-8, the J gene TRBJ2-5, with 10 bases identical to TRBD1. This CDR3 is built from 14 residues. V was pared by 5 bases and J by 7 bases, with 7 bases of the junction left unmatched. Germline CDR1 and CDR2: SGHVS and FQNEAQ. CDR3 in amino acids: CASSGRDRGVTQYF. DNA of the CDR3: TGTGCCAGCAGCGGTCGGGACAGGGGTGTGACCCAGTACTTC.

The chain carries TRBV18 and TRBJ2-1; 10 nucleotides agree with TRBD1. The germline V gene encodes CDR1 KGHSH and CDR2 LQKENI. The CDR3 totals 14 residues. V shed 4 bases, J shed 8 bases, and the junction held 5 bases outside the gene matches. The CDR3 sequence is CASSLGQGSHEQFF. As DNA, the CDR3 is TGTGCCAGCTCACTGGGACAGGGGTCCCATGAGCAGTTCTTC.

The CDR3 region has the DNA TGTGCCATCAGTAACCTACAGGGAAACTACGAGCAGTACTTC. Translation gives CAISNLQGNYEQYF. This chain connects TRBV10-3 to TRBJ2-7, with D possibly being TRBD1 (6 bases). There are 14 residues in the CDR3. Trimming shortened V by 5 bases and J by 3 bases, and 14 bases separated the two germline ends. The V gene's germline CDR1 is ENHRY and CDR2 SYGVKD.

This rearrangement joins TRBV4-2 to TRBJ1-2; maybe TRBD1 (5 bases). Trimming took 1 base from V and 1 from J, leaving 16 bases between them. The CDR3 has 17 residues. Germline V gene sequence: CDR1 LGHNA, CDR2 YNFKEQ. CDR3 region: CASSQGGTVFFNYGYTF. The CDR3, as DNA: TGTGCCAGCAGCCAAGGGGGCACAGTTTTTTTTAACTATGGCTACACCTTC.

The CDR3 sequence is CASSPSGPGEQYF. In nucleotides, the CDR3 is TGTGCCAGCAGCCCCTCTGGCCCTGGCGAGCAGTACTTC. This sequence joins TRBV7-2 and TRBJ2-7, with no clear D. Germline values: CDR1 SGHTA, CDR2 FQGNSA. Between the trimmed V and J ends, which lost 5 bases and 6 bases, there was a span of 14 bases. There are 13 residues in the CDR3. Variable domain in full (rest from reference TRBV7-2 and TRBJ2-7): GAGVSQSPSNKVTEKGKDVELRCDPISGHTALYWYRQSLGQGLEFLIYFQGNSAPDKSGLPSDRFSAERTGGSVSTLTIQRTQQEDSAVYLCASSPSGPGEQYFGPGTRLTVT.

The rearrangement links TRBV7-8 to TRBJ1-1, with D perhaps matching TRBD1 (6 bases). Germline V gene sequence: CDR1 SGHVS, CDR2 FQNEAQ. Trimming stripped 8 bases from V and 7 bases from J, with 23 bases between. CDR3 length: 15 residues. The CDR3 sequence: CASYLGVRGGIEAFF. CDR3 sequence (DNA): TGTGCCAGCTATTTAGGCGTTAGGGGGGGTATTGAAGCTTTCTTT.